The entry that follows covers one T cell receptor beta chain sequence. The antigen is undetermined. The CDR3 has 14 residues. Looked up from germline, CDR1 is LNHNV and CDR2 is YYDKDF (reference sequence). Trimming cost V 4 bases and J 5 bases, with 15 bases left between them. This entry is derived from a study of TIL therapy for anti-PD-1-resistant metastatic lung cancer. Study observations and caveats: This highly selected cohort may not generalize to typical lung cancer patients. TIL clonotype persistence in blood showed no apparent association with response.

This was the immunoSEQ v3 assay. Assay: immunoSEQ multiplex PCR; the TCRdb copy retains only in-frame clones and omits some. The table has about 46,000 clones, 80% to 90% seen once. The time point is: pre-treatment sample, taken before nivolumab and TIL therapy. This TCR derives from a person aged 30 to 80 with non-small cell lung cancer. This specimen was blood, taken at baseline. The chain uses TRBV15 and TRBJ2-7, with D uncertain. This chain's CDR3 is CATSTSDGPDEQYF. The CDR3 DNA sequence: TGTGCCACCAGCACCTCGGACGGACCGGACGAGCAGTACTTC.